The following is a TCR beta chain sequence with its context. Sequencing was performed with immunoSEQ multiplex PCR; in TCRdb, only in-frame clones are kept and a portion is missing. The repertoire has roughly 5,000 clones, more than 60% of them found once; the top ten carry roughly 27%. The data belong to a study of T cell clonotyping in hematopoietic cell transplantation. This receptor was obtained from a male patient aged 45 to 59 who had an allogeneic stem cell transplant from an unrelated donor, so the T cells may come from the graft donor. Some clones in this sample may be carry-over from other donors' samples. Source: PBMCs, taken 100 days after allogeneic stem cell transplant.

CDR3 residues: CASSTTLGDTQYF. Written as DNA, the CDR3 is TGTGCCAGTAGTACAACGTTGGGGGATACGCAGTATTTT. The rearrangement uses TRBV19 and TRBJ2-3; D is unclear. Trimming pared 4 bases from V and 6 bases from J, leaving 11 bases between. This CDR3 region has 13 residues. CDR1 and CDR2 from the germline V gene are LNHDA and SQIVND (reference sequence).